Listed below are T cell receptor beta chains from one sample, sequenced in a study of control samples from healthy donors and cancer patients. Clones were sequenced by immunoSEQ multiplex PCR, and TCRdb holds only the in-frame ones, with some missing. The top ten clones hold roughly 0.92% of a sample with tens of thousands of clones, 80% to 95% of them seen once. Material: blood. The receptors stem from a woman in her twenties or thirties in good health. Each CDR3 is given with its conserved first and last residue. A D gene is named only where the DNA matches it firmly. For some rows the clone size is stated as once, few or many, or as a class when expanded; others skip it.

TRBD1,TRBV7-3,TRBJ1-6,-,CASSLLGQGSYNSPLHF,TGTGCCAGCAGCTTATTGGGACAGGGGTCCTATAATTCACCCCTCCACTTT
TRBD1,TRBV3-1/TRBV3-2,TRBJ2-1,-,CASSPTGTGAHEQFF,TGTGCCAGCAGCCCTACCGGGACAGGGGCCCATGAGCAGTTCTTC
-,TRBV13,TRBJ2-5,-,CASSRTRGETQYF,TGTGCCAGCAGCCGGACAAGAGGAGAGACCCAGTACTTC
TRBD1,TRBV6-5,TRBJ2-7,-,CASSLVRTGSEQYF,TGTGCCAGCAGTTTGGTCCGGACAGGATCCGAGCAGTACTTC
TRBD1,TRBV2,TRBJ1-2,-,CASSGFGTGGDYGYTF,TGTGCCAGCAGTGGGTTTGGGACAGGGGGCGACTATGGCTACACCTTC
-,TRBV5-1,TRBJ1-3,-,CASSGGYLWYF,TGCGCCAGCAGCGGGGGTTACTTGTGGTATTTT
TRBD2,TRBV5-1,TRBJ2-3,-,CASSAGLAGGPKGLDTQYF,TGCGCCAGCAGCGCCGGACTAGCGGGGGGGCCTAAGGGGTTAGATACGCAGTATTTT
-,TRBV6-5,TRBJ2-1,-,CASKKGPPRNEQFF,TGTGCCAGCAAGAAGGGCCCCCCCCGAAATGAGCAGTTCTTC
-,TRBV5-1,TRBJ2-3,-,CASSLESPKVDTQYF,TGCGCCAGCAGCTTGGAGTCTCCAAAGGTGGATACGCAGTATTTT
-,TRBV3-1/TRBV3-2,TRBJ1-2,-,CASSQYGGNSGGYTF,TGTGCCAGCAGCCAATACGGTGGAAACTCGGGGGGCTACACCTTC
-,TRBV5-1,TRBJ1-2,-,CASSLDPGRANYGYTF,TGCGCCAGCAGCTTGGACCCAGGCCGGGCTAACTATGGCTACACCTTC
-,TRBV28,TRBJ1-2,-,CASSLGEGYYGYTF,TGTGCCAGCAGTTTAGGGGAAGGGTACTATGGCTACACCTTC
TRBD1,TRBV24-1,TRBJ2-7,-,CATSAGQGSYEQYF,TGTGCCACCAGTGCCGGACAGGGATCCTACGAGCAGTACTTC
TRBD1,TRBV6-5,TRBJ1-2,-,CARWDRGEGYTF,TGTGCCAGGTGGGACAGGGGAGAAGGCTACACCTTC
TRBD1,TRBV18,TRBJ1-1,-,CASSTGTGALAEAFF,TGTGCCAGCTCGACCGGGACAGGGGCTCTGGCTGAAGCTTTCTTT
-,TRBV4-1,TRBJ1-4,-,CASSQKQATNEKLFF,TGCGCCAGCAGCCAGAAACAGGCAACTAATGAAAAACTGTTTTTT
-,TRBV3-1/TRBV3-2,TRBJ2-5,-,CASSQGVRETQYF,TGTGCCAGCAGCCAAGGGGTCCGGGAGACCCAGTACTTC
TRBD1,TRBV30,TRBJ2-2,-,CAWSVGGITGELFF,TGTGCCTGGAGTGTAGGGGGCATCACCGGGGAGCTGTTTTTT
TRBD1,TRBV24-1,TRBJ1-5,-,CATSDSHNRGVGNQPQHF,TGTGCCACCAGTGATTCTCATAACAGGGGGGTAGGCAATCAGCCCCAGCATTTT
TRBD1,TRBV6-6,TRBJ1-2,few,CASSYLARGQAGYTF,TGTGCCAGCAGTTACTTAGCCAGGGGGCAAGCTGGCTACACCTTC
TRBD1,TRBV9,TRBJ1-3,-,CASSSRQGDSGNTIYF,TGTGCCAGCAGCTCTCGACAGGGGGACTCTGGAAACACCATATATTTT
-,TRBV28,TRBJ1-1,-,CASSPPIGGVNTEAFF,TGTGCCAGCAGTCCCCCCATAGGAGGGGTGAACACTGAAGCTTTCTTT
-,TRBV19,TRBJ2-6,-,CASSMGTGANVLTF,TGTGCCAGTAGTATGGGAACTGGGGCCAACGTCCTGACTTTC
TRBD1,TRBV10-3,TRBJ2-5,-,CAISGTGGETQYF,TGTGCCATCAGTGGAACAGGGGGAGAGACCCAGTACTTC
TRBD1,TRBV7-7,TRBJ1-4,-,CASSLIRGPGEKLFF,TGTGCCAGCAGCCTGATCAGGGGGCCCGGAGAAAAACTGTTTTTT
-,TRBV5-1,TRBJ2-7,-,CASSFGLSYEQYF,TGCGCCAGCAGCTTCGGCTTATCCTACGAGCAGTACTTC
-,TRBV9,TRBJ1-2,once,CASSVDMAGKANYGYTF,TGTGCCAGCAGCGTAGATATGGCGGGCAAAGCTAACTATGGCTACACCTTC
TRBD2,TRBV2,TRBJ2-2,-,CASSQAGGGFGELFF,TGTGCCAGCAGTCAAGCGGGAGGGGGTTTCGGGGAGCTGTTTTTT
TRBD2,TRBV7-2,TRBJ2-7,once,CASSLATGRAYEQYF,TGTGCCAGCAGCTTAGCAACCGGGAGGGCTTACGAGCAGTACTTC
TRBD1,TRBV29-1,TRBJ1-1,-,CSVMTGPNTEAFF,TGCAGCGTCATGACAGGGCCTAACACTGAAGCTTTCTTT
TRBD2,TRBV5-1,TRBJ2-5,once,CASSLRWGTSGAKETQYF,TGCGCCAGCAGCCTGCGTTGGGGGACTAGCGGGGCCAAGGAGACCCAGTACTTC
-,TRBV5-1,TRBJ1-2,few,CASSLVPGAGYTF,TGCGCCAGCAGCTTGGTTCCGGGGGCTGGCTACACCTTC
TRBD1,TRBV6-5,TRBJ1-1,-,CASSHGTGGGEAFF,TGTGCCAGCAGTCACGGGACAGGGGGTGGTGAAGCTTTCTTT
TRBD2,TRBV6-5,TRBJ2-3,few,CASPGLAGIDTQYF,TGTGCCAGCCCCGGACTAGCGGGAATCGATACGCAGTATTTT
-,TRBV30,TRBJ2-1,-,CAWIRGESNEQFF,TGTGCCTGGATCCGGGGCGAAAGCAATGAGCAGTTCTTC
-,TRBV9,TRBJ1-2,once,CASSVGGRAGYTF,TGTGCCAGCAGCGTGGGGGGGCGGGCTGGCTACACCTTC
-,TRBV4-1,TRBJ2-3,-,CASSQGAIGTDTQYF,TGCGCCAGCAGCCAAGGAGCTATTGGCACAGATACGCAGTATTTT
-,TRBV5-4,TRBJ2-3,-,CASSFRQQGTDTQYF,TGTGCCAGCAGCTTCAGACAGCAGGGCACAGATACGCAGTATTTT
TRBD2,TRBV11-3,TRBJ2-1,-,CASSRSGRVSYNEQFF,TGTGCCAGCAGTCGTAGCGGGAGAGTCTCCTACAATGAGCAGTTCTTC
-,TRBV5-5,TRBJ2-7,-,CASSLDVTSSYEQYF,TGTGCCAGCAGCTTGGATGTCACTAGCTCTTACGAGCAGTACTTC
TRBD2,TRBV2,TRBJ2-3,-,CARRAGQGSDTQYF,TGTGCCAGAAGAGCGGGGCAGGGTTCAGATACGCAGTATTTT
TRBD1,TRBV3-1/TRBV3-2,TRBJ1-2,-,CASSQEFVGTGYYGYTF,TGTGCCAGCAGCCAAGAATTTGTCGGGACAGGGTATTATGGCTACACCTTC
-,TRBV2,TRBJ1-4,-,CASSEWEMRGLTNEKLFF,TGTGCCAGCAGTGAATGGGAAATGCGGGGGCTAACTAATGAAAAACTGTTTTTT
-,TRBV19,TRBJ1-5,-,CASSIGVAPQHF,TGTGCCAGTAGTATCGGGGTGGCGCCCCAGCATTTT
TRBD2,TRBV29-1,TRBJ2-2,-,CSGGEGQFATGELFF,TGCAGCGGAGGGGAGGGGCAGTTCGCAACCGGGGAGCTGTTTTTT
TRBD1,TRBV5-1,TRBJ2-7,-,CASSPRDRAVYEQYF,TGCGCCAGCAGCCCCCGGGACAGGGCTGTTTACGAGCAGTACTTC
-,TRBV6-2/TRBV6-3,TRBJ2-2,-,CASSYIKPTNTGELFF,TGTGCCAGCAGTTACATCAAGCCCACGAACACCGGGGAGCTGTTTTTT
-,TRBV9,TRBJ1-5,-,CASSGRGSNQPQHF,TGTGCCAGCAGCGGCAGGGGTAGCAATCAGCCCCAGCATTTT
TRBD1,TRBV7-9,TRBJ2-7,once,CASSVDRVSYEQYF,TGTGCCAGCAGCGTGGACAGGGTCTCCTACGAGCAGTACTTC
TRBD1,TRBV5-8,TRBJ1-2,once,CASSLVRTGALEGYTF,TGTGCCAGCAGCTTGGTGCGGACAGGGGCTCTGGAGGGCTACACCTTC
-,TRBV4-2,TRBJ1-5,-,CASSQEGPNQPQHF,TGTGCCAGCAGCCAAGAGGGGCCCAATCAGCCCCAGCATTTT
TRBD2,TRBV19,TRBJ2-1,-,CASSIASGDYNEQFF,TGTGCCAGTAGTATCGCTAGCGGGGACTACAATGAGCAGTTCTTC